This TCR beta chain was profiled in a study of cytomegalovirus exposure and HLA in healthy donors. Study outcomes and limitations: A later analysis, which compared TCR beta chains of equal frequency, found the HLA-associated ones more clonally expanded.

Although they were nominally healthy when sampled, donors likely had unrecorded immune exposures. PCR amplification relied on 60 Vbeta primers (plus 13 Jbeta primers). The data were produced by immunoSEQ multiplex PCR, yet TCRdb's version contains in-frame clones alone and is incomplete. The top ten hold about 8.3% of the sample, which has around 130,000 clones, approximately 66% seen once. A few counts support this clone. What it binds is not known. Germline V lookup: CDR1 SEHNR, CDR2 FQNEAQ (reference sequence). There are 16 residues in the CDR3. V was pared by 1 base and J by 0 bases, with 2 bases of the junction left unmatched.

The sequenced sample consisted of PBMCs. The origin of this receptor is a woman between 40 and 55 years old in good health and CMV-seropositive. The chain has TRBV7-9 and TRBJ1-4; 7 bases are a match to TRBD1. CDR3 sequence reads: CASSLGQGATNEKLFF. CDR3 nucleotide sequence: TGTGCCAGCAGCTTAGGACAGGGAGCAACTAATGAAAAACTGTTTTTT.